Listed below are T cell receptor beta chains from one sample, sequenced in a study of T cells in Graves' hyperthyroidism and ophthalmopathy. A single record per CDR3 protein comes from TCRdb applying MiXCR to the multiplex PCR reads. The sample yields approximately 870,000 distinct CDR3 sequences, over 35% seen once. The sample comprised blood. The origin of the receptors is a man between 18 and 35 years old with Graves' hyperthyroidism. CDR3s include the opening cysteine and the closing phenylalanine or tryptophan. D genes are given only for firm matches. Clone size appears in some rows only: once, few, many, or a class for an expanded clone.

V	size	J	D	DNA	CDR3
TRBV5-1	-	TRBJ2-7	-	TGCGCCAGCAGCGTCTCACCCGGGGAGCAGTGCTTC	CASSVSPGEQCF
TRBV7-9	many	TRBJ1-1	-	TGCGCCAGCAGCTTGGACAACATGAACACTGAAGCTTTCTTT	CASSLDNMNTEAFF
TRBV29-1	few	TRBJ2-2	-	TGCAGCGCCCAAAAGGGGTTTCTGGGGACCGGGGAGCTGTTTTTT	CSAQKGFLGTGELFF
TRBV6-5	-	TRBJ2-5	TRBD1	TGTGCCAGCAGGGGATTTGACAGGGACGAGACCCAGTACTTC	CASRGFDRDETQYF
TRBV7-8	-	TRBJ2-7	-	TGTGTCAGCAGCTTAAGCATGGGGGTCCACGAGCAGTACTTC	CVSSLSMGVHEQYF
TRBV29-1	many	TRBJ2-5	TRBD2	TGCAGCGTTAAGACGGGGGGGGCAGAGACCCAGTACTTC	CSVKTGGAETQYF
TRBV12-5	-	TRBJ1-5	-	TGTGCTAGTGGCCCCGACACAATCTATAGCAATCAGCCCCAGCATTTT	CASGPDTIYSNQPQHF
TRBV20-1	few	TRBJ1-1	-	TGCAGTGCTAGTTACAGTACGAACACTGAAGCTTTCTTT	CSASYSTNTEAFF
TRBV20-1	many	TRBJ1-2	-	TGCAGTGCTAGTCGTGAGGGGGACGGTTATGGCTACACCTTC	CSASREGDGYGYTF
TRBV4-3	-	TRBJ2-3	-	TGCGCCAGCAGCCAGCGCCCCATAGCAGATACGCAGTATTTT	CASSQRPIADTQYF
TRBV7-7	-	TRBJ2-7	-	TGTGCGAGCCTCGCGGGTAGCTCCTACGAGCAGTACTTC	CASLAGSSYEQYF
TRBV10-3	few	TRBJ2-7	-	TGTGCCAGCAGAAGTTCCGGGACCGACGGCTCCTACGAGCAGTACTTC	CASRSSGTDGSYEQYF
TRBV10-3	many	TRBJ1-2	-	TGTGCCACCCAGCCAGGGCCCTATGGCTACACCTTC	CATQPGPYGYTF
TRBV29-1	many	TRBJ2-2	-	TGCAGCGTAAAAGGAAGTACGAATCCGAACACCGGGGAGCTGTTTTTT	CSVKGSTNPNTGELFF
TRBV11-1	-	TRBJ2-7	-	TGTGCCAGCAGCTTAGACCCGCTCGAGCAGTACTTC	CASSLDPLEQYF
TRBV2	many	TRBJ2-2	-	TGTGCCAGCAGTGGGACATCCCTAGCGAACACCGGGGAGCTGTTTTTT	CASSGTSLANTGELFF
TRBV10-3	-	TRBJ2-7	TRBD1	TGTGCCATCAAGGGGGCGGCGAACACAGTCTACGAGCAGTACTTC	CAIKGAANTVYEQYF
TRBV14	-	TRBJ2-6	-	TGTGCCAGCAGCCAAAGCTTGGGAGGGGCCAACGTCCTGACTTTC	CASSQSLGGANVLTF
TRBV7-9	-	TRBJ2-5	TRBD2	TGTGCCAGCAGCCGATTTAGCGGGGGGTCCTCAGAGACCCAGTACTTC	CASSRFSGGSSETQYF
TRBV29-1	-	TRBJ1-2	-	TGCAGCGTTGAAACCAGGGAAAAGGAAGGCTACACCTTC	CSVETREKEGYTF
TRBV6-6	-	TRBJ1-2	-	TGTGCCAGCAGCAAGGGCAGCTATGGCTACACCTTC	CASSKGSYGYTF
TRBV20-1	few	TRBJ1-4	-	TGCAGTGCTAGTCCCCCTTTTACCGGCGGGGTAGGCGAAAAACTGTTTTTT	CSASPPFTGGVGEKLFF
TRBV9	-	TRBJ2-2	-	TGTGCCAGCAGCCAAGTCCCTCTACCGGTGAACACCGGGGAGCTGTTTTTT	CASSQVPLPVNTGELFF
TRBV5-1	-	TRBJ2-7	TRBD1	TGCGCCAGCAGCTCACCAGGGGGACACTCCGAGCAGTACTTC	CASSSPGGHSEQYF
TRBV12-3/TRBV12-4	-	TRBJ2-7	-	TGTGCCAGCGCCCCCGGGGGCTCCTACGAGCAGTACTTC	CASAPGGSYEQYF
TRBV25-1	-	TRBJ1-4	-	TGTGCCAGCAGTGAGGGGAGAGGAACTAATGAAAAACTGTTTTTT	CASSEGRGTNEKLFF
TRBV7-9	-	TRBJ1-6	-	TGTGCCAGCAGCTTGGACTCCTATGGCGCACCCCTCCACTTT	CASSLDSYGAPLHF
TRBV6-4	-	TRBJ1-2	-	TGTGCCAGCAGTGACTGGGAATTTGGAAACACCTTC	CASSDWEFGNTF
TRBV9	-	TRBJ2-5	TRBD2	TGTGCCAGCAGCCCGGAGGGACTAGCGTACCAAGAGACCCAGTACTTC	CASSPEGLAYQETQYF
TRBV11-2	-	TRBJ2-7	-	TGTGCCAGCAGCACGCGGGTGGGGACCTACGAGCAGTACTTC	CASSTRVGTYEQYF
TRBV19	-	TRBJ1-1	TRBD1	TGTGCCAGTAGTATTTGGACAGGTGTCGACACTGAAGCTTTCTTT	CASSIWTGVDTEAFF
TRBV12-3/TRBV12-4	-	TRBJ2-5	-	TGTGCCAGCAGTTCCGTCGGGGATAGTCAAGAGACCCAGTACTTC	CASSSVGDSQETQYF
TRBV20-1	few	TRBJ2-3	TRBD1	TGCAGTGCTGGGACAGGGGGCACAGATACGCAGTATTTT	CSAGTGGTDTQYF
TRBV10-3	many	TRBJ2-7	-	TGTGCCATCACTTCGGCCGGGGGATCTGAGGAGCAGTACTTC	CAITSAGGSEEQYF
TRBV7-6	many	TRBJ1-1	-	TGTGCCAGCAGTAGCGTTAGTGGTGACACTGAAGCTTTCTTT	CASSSVSGDTEAFF
TRBV19	few	TRBJ2-5	TRBD2	TGTGCCAGTAGTATTGGTTGGGGCGGGGGAGAGACCCAGTACTTC	CASSIGWGGGETQYF
TRBV6-5	-	TRBJ1-5	-	TGTGCCAGCACCCGAGGGGGGGCTTCTGGCCAGCCCCAGCATTTT	CASTRGGASGQPQHF